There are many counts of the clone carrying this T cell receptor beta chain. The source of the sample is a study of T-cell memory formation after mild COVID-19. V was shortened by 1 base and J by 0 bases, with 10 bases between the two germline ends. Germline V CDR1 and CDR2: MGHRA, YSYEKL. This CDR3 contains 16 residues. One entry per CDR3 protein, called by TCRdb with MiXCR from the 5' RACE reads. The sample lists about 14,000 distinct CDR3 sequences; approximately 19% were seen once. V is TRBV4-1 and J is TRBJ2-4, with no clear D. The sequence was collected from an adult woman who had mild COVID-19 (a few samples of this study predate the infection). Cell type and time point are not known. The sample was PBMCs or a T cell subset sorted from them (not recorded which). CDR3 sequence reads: CASSQVPISAKNIQYF. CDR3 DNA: TGCGCCAGCAGCCAAGTACCTATCTCAGCCAAAAACATTCAGTACTTC.